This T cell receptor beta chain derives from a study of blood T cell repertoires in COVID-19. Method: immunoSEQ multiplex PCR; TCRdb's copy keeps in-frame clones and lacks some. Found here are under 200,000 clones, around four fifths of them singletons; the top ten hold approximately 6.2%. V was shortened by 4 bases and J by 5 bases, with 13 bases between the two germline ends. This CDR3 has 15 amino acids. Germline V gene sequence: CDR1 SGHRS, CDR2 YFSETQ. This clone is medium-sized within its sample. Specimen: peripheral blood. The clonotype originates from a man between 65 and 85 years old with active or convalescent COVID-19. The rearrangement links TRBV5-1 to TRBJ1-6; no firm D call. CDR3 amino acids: CASSRDTMHNSPLHF. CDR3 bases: TGCGCCAGCAGCCGTGACACGATGCATAATTCACCCCTCCACTTT.